Presented here are 23 T cell receptor beta chains from one specimen sequenced in a study of technical replicates of blood from a handful of donors. The assay was immunoSEQ multiplex PCR, and TCRdb's table has in-frame clones only and misses some. Here the sample spans about 100,000 clones, 95% being singletons. Material: T cells isolated from PBMCs. The receptors were gathered from a human donor in good health.

The J gene is TRBJ2-4, the V gene TRBV7-6; TRBD2 agrees at 7 bases. The ends lost 6 bases at V and 3 bases at J; junction bases unmatched: 8. Looked up from germline, CDR1 is SGHVS and CDR2 is FNYEAQ. The CDR3 covers 15 residues. CDR3 DNA sequence: TGTGCCAGCAGAACTAGCGAGATCTTCAAAAACATTCAGTACTTC. Protein product: CASRTSEIFKNIQYF.

This clone was recorded only once. CDR3 amino acids: CASSLLAGDTGELFF. The CDR3 DNA reads TGTGCCAGCAGCTTACTAGCGGGAGACACCGGGGAGCTGTTTTTT. The chain is built from TRBV7-6 and TRBJ2-2; 10 bases are shared with TRBD2. This CDR3 is 15 amino acids long. Germline CDR1 reads SGHVS; CDR2 reads FNYEAQ. Trimming at V came to 2 bases and at J to 3 bases, leaving 0 bases not matched to a gene.

CDR3 in amino acids: CASSEGTLGNTEAFF. CDR3 nucleotides: TGTGCCAGCAGCGAAGGGACACTCGGGAACACTGAAGCTTTCTTT. The genes are TRBV9 and TRBJ1-1; TRBD1 is a possible D gene (6 bases). The germline gives CDR1 SGDLS, CDR2 YYNGEE. The V and J ends lost 3 bases and 1 base respectively, with 13 bases between them. The CDR3 has 15 amino acids.

This chain joins TRBV7-9 and TRBJ1-2; no clear D gene. CDR3 length: 15 residues. Germline-derived CDR1 and CDR2 are SEHNR and FQNEAQ (reference sequence). With 2 bases removed from V and 0 bases from J, the gap between germline ends came to 10 bases. The CDR3, as DNA: TGTGCCAGCAGCTTAACGGGGTTAGCTAACTATGGCTACACCTTC. Translated, it gives CASSLTGLANYGYTF.

This chain joins TRBV19 and TRBJ1-5, with 8 bases that match TRBD1. The V and J ends lost 4 bases and 4 bases, in that order; junction bases with no gene match: 9. CDR1 and CDR2 (germline): LNHDA, SQIVND (reference sequence). The CDR3 contains 16 residues. Here the CDR3 reads CASSRVGDRSNQPQHF. CDR3 DNA: TGTGCCAGTAGTAGGGTCGGGGACAGGTCTAATCAGCCCCAGCATTTT.

This clone showed up just once. The chain combines TRBV6-4 with TRBJ1-5; 8 nucleotides agree with TRBD1. The germline CDR1 and CDR2 sequences are MRHNA and SNTAGT. This CDR3 spans 15 amino acids. The J segment lost 4 bases and the V segment lost 2 bases, leaving 4 bases of the junction unmatched. DNA for the CDR3: TGTGCCAGCAGTGACCGCAGGGGGCGGAATCAGCCCCAGCATTTT. Translated: CASSDRRGRNQPQHF.

V is TRBV7-9 and J is TRBJ2-2, with TRBD2 identical over 11 bases. CDR3 length: 17 amino acids. Looked up from germline, CDR1 is SEHNR and CDR2 is FQNEAQ (reference sequence). Trimming removed 5 bases from V and 7 bases from J; junction bases left unmatched: 12. The CDR3 DNA sequence: TGTGCCAGCAGCCCCCCTAGCGGGAGGTCTCGCCTCGGGGAGCTGTTTTTT. It yields the protein CASSPPSGRSRLGELFF. Full variable domain (missing parts from reference TRBV7-9 and TRBJ2-2): DTGVSQNPRHKITKRGQNVTFRCDPISEHNRLYWYRQTLGQGPEFLTYFQNEAQLEKSRLLSDRFSAERPKGSFSTLEIQRTEQGDSAMYLCASSPPSGRSRLGELFFGEGSRLTVL.

The chain combines TRBV25-1 with TRBJ2-2; 9 bases agree with TRBD2. This CDR3 has 17 amino acids. Germline V gene lookup returns CDR1 MGHDK and CDR2 SYGVNS. J gave up 3 bases and V 1 base, and 6 bases lay outside the gene matches. In nucleotides, the CDR3 is TGTGCCAGCAGTGAATCGAGGGTAGCGGGAGACACCGGGGAGCTGTTTTTT. Translation: CASSESRVAGDTGELFF.

J is TRBJ1-5 and V is TRBV18; 10 bases agree with TRBD1. The CDR3 length is 15 residues. Per the germline V gene, CDR1 is KGHSH and CDR2 is LQKENI. V lost 3 bases to trimming and J lost 3 bases; unmatched junction nucleotides: 2. The DNA of the CDR3 is TGTGCCAGCTCACCCGGACAGGGGGTCAATCAGCCCCAGCATTTT. Translated, it gives CASSPGQGVNQPQHF.

CDR3 region: CASSLGDRVNEQFF. Here the CDR3 DNA reads TGCGCCAGCAGCTTGGGAGACAGGGTAAATGAGCAGTTCTTC. This chain links TRBV5-1 with TRBJ2-1; 7 positions agree with TRBD1. CDR3 length: 14 amino acids. Trimming removed 0 bases from V and 7 bases from J; junction bases left unmatched: 4. CDR1 and CDR2 (germline): SGHRS, YFSETQ.

This chain uses TRBV9 with TRBJ2-1; 7 bases map to TRBD2. The CDR3 length is 13 residues. The V gene end was trimmed by 0 bases and the J gene end by 8 bases; junction bases not matched to a gene: 2. Germline lookup yields CDR1 SGDLS and CDR2 YYNGEE. In DNA form, the CDR3 reads TGTGCCAGCAGCGTAGGGGCGGGGGATGAGCAGTTCTTC. Its protein is CASSVGAGDEQFF. Full variable domain (outside the CDR3, taken from reference TRBV9 and TRBJ2-1): DSGVTQTPKHLITATGQRVTLRCSPRSGDLSVYWYQQSLDQGLQFLIQYYNGEERAKGNILERFSAQQFPDLHSELNLSSLELGDSALYFCASSVGAGDEQFFGPGTRLTVL.

This chain joins TRBV4-3 and TRBJ2-7, with 7 bases matching TRBD2. The germline V gene has CDR1 LGHNA and CDR2 YSLEER. The junction had 10 bases not matched to a gene; V was cut back by 0 bases and J by 5 bases. The CDR3 runs to 16 residues. The chain's CDR3 is CASSQEWAGEEDEQYF. The CDR3 region has the DNA TGCGCCAGCAGCCAAGAATGGGCGGGAGAGGAGGACGAGCAGTACTTC.

The gene calls are TRBV7-8 and TRBJ1-1; D perhaps matches TRBD1 (5 bases). The CDR3 extends over 12 amino acids. Trimming removed 5 bases at V and 5 bases at J, with 9 bases between. Germline V gene sequence: CDR1 SGHVS, CDR2 FQNEAQ. CDR3 in DNA: TGTGCCAGCAGCCGTGGGGGGACTGAAGCTTTCTTT. Its translation is CASSRGGTEAFF.

The chain couples TRBV4-1 to TRBJ1-2; possibly TRBD1 for D (6 bases). V was trimmed by 4 bases and J by 2 bases, leaving 14 bases between them. CDR3 length: 15 residues. CDR1 and CDR2 (germline): MGHRA, YSYEKL. DNA for the CDR3: TGCGCCAGCAGCCCTATAACGGGACACAACTATGGCTACACCTTC. Amino acids: CASSPITGHNYGYTF.

The V call is TRBV19, the J call TRBJ2-5; 11 bases are shared with TRBD2. This CDR3 contains 18 residues. Germline trimming cut 5 bases from V and 4 bases from J; bases unmatched to any gene: 15. Germline values: CDR1 LNHDA, CDR2 SQIVND (reference sequence). The CDR3 region is CASSSEGLAETLGETQYF. The CDR3 coding sequence is TGTGCCAGTAGTTCGGAGGGACTAGCGGAGACGCTTGGAGAGACCCAGTACTTC. The whole variable domain, remainder taken from reference TRBV19 and TRBJ2-5, is DGGITQSPKYLFRKEGQNVTLSCEQNLNHDAMYWYRQDPGQGLRLIYYSQIVNDFQKGDIAEGYSVSREKKESFPLTVTSAQKNPTAFYLCASSSEGLAETLGETQYFGPGTRLLVL.

V gene TRBV10-3 combines with J gene TRBJ2-1; D remains ambiguous. CDR3 length: 11 residues. Germline CDR1 is ENHRY and CDR2 is SYGVKD. The V end was cut by 9 bases, the J end by 9 bases, with 12 bases between. In nucleotides, the CDR3 is TGTGCCATGTTAGTAGATGTTGAGCAGTTCTTC. It codes for CAMLVDVEQFF.

V and J are TRBV28 and TRBJ1-1; 9 nucleotides align to TRBD1. This CDR3 is 15 amino acids long. The V gene's germline CDR1 is MDHEN and CDR2 SYDVKM. After removal of 1 base from V and 2 bases from J, the junction contained 2 bases not matched to a gene. This CDR3 is CASSLYRGRNTEAFF. CDR3 in DNA: TGTGCCAGCAGTTTATACAGGGGGCGTAACACTGAAGCTTTCTTT.

This chain joins TRBV4-2 and TRBJ2-3, with D perhaps TRBD2 (6 bases). The germline V gene has CDR1 LGHNA and CDR2 YNFKEQ. CDR3 size: 17 residues. The V end was cut by 0 bases, the J end by 0 bases, with 13 bases between. DNA of the CDR3: TGTGCCAGCAGCCAAGATTATTTAGCGGCTAGCACAGATACGCAGTATTTT. This translates into CASSQDYLAASTDTQYF.

In nucleotides, the CDR3 is TGTGCCAGCCGCCGAACTGGACAGGGAGAAAATGAGCAGTTCTTC. Translated, it gives CASRRTGQGENEQFF. The rearrangement links TRBV9 to TRBJ2-1, with TRBD1 matching over 8 bases. The CDR3 is 15 amino acids. V lost 7 bases to trimming and J lost 7 bases; unmatched junction nucleotides: 13. The germline V gene has CDR1 SGDLS and CDR2 YYNGEE.

The chain couples TRBV30 to TRBJ2-1; possibly TRBD2 for D (6 bases). Trimming took off 0 bases at V and 7 bases at J, with 13 bases between the two ends. The CDR3 extends over 14 amino acids. Germline-derived CDR1 and CDR2 are GTSNPN and SVGIG (reference sequence). The CDR3: CAWSVGAAGNEQFF. DNA of the CDR3: TGTGCCTGGAGTGTAGGGGCGGCGGGGAATGAGCAGTTCTTC.

J is TRBJ1-1 and V is TRBV6-6; 11 nucleotides line up with TRBD1. Trimming cost V 6 bases and J 4 bases; bases outside gene matches: 7. From germline, CDR1 is MNHNY and CDR2 SVGAGI (reference sequence). The CDR3 runs 15 residues. CDR3: CASRSGQGASTEAFF. The CDR3 DNA is TGTGCCAGCAGGTCTGGACAGGGGGCTTCCACTGAAGCTTTCTTT.

This clone appeared a single time. The chain couples TRBV4-1 to TRBJ1-5, with D tentatively TRBD1 (5 bases). The CDR3 totals 15 residues. V lost 1 base and J 3 bases, leaving 10 bases between the germline ends. Germline-derived CDR1 and CDR2 are MGHRA and YSYEKL. The DNA of the CDR3 is TGCGCCAGCAGCCAAGGTCCACAGGCCAATCAGCCCCAGCATTTT. Translating gives CASSQGPQANQPQHF.

The chain uses TRBV7-6 and TRBJ2-7; tentatively, D is TRBD2 (5 bases). V was pared by 3 bases and J by 3 bases, with 9 bases between. The CDR3 runs 13 residues. Germline V lookup: CDR1 SGHVS, CDR2 FNYEAQ. The CDR3 DNA reads as TGTGCCAGCAGCTTTGGACGGGACTACGAGCAGTACTTC. Translated: CASSFGRDYEQYF.